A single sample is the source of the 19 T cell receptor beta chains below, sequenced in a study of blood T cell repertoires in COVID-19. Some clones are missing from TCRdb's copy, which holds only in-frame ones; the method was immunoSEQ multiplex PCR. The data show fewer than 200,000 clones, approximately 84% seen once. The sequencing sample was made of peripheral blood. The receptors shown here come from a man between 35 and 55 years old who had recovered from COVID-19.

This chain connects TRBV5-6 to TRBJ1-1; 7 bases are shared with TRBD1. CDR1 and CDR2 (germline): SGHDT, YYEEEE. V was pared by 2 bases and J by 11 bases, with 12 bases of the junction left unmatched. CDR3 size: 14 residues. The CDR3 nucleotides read TGTGCCAGCAGCTTTCTACAGGGGCGAGGAATGGCTTTCTTT. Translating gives CASSFLQGRGMAFF.

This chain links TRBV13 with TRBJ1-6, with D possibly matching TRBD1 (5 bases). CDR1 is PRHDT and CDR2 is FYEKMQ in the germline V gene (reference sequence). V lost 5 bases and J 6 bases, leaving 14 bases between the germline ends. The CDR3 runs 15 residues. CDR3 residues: CASSPGGGFNSPLHF. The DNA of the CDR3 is TGTGCCAGCAGCCCCGGGGGAGGGTTTAATTCACCCCTCCACTTT.

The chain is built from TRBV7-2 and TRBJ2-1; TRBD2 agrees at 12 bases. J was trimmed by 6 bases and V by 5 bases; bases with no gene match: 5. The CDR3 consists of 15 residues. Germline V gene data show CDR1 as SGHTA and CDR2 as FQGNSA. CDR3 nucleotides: TGTGCCAGCAGCCCGACTAGCGGGAGCCCCAATGAGCAGTTCTTC. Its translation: CASSPTSGSPNEQFF.

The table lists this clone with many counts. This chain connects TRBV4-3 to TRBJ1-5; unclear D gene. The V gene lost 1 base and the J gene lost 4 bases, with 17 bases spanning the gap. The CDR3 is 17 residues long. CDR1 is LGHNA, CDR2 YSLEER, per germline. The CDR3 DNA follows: TGCGCCAGCAGCCAAGGGAGAGCGTACCCCTTGAATCAGCCCCAGCATTTT. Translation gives CASSQGRAYPLNQPQHF.

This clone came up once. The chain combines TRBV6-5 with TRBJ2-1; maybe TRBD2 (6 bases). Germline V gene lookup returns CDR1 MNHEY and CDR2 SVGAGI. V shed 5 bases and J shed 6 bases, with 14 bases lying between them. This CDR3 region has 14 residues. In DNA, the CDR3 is TGTGCCAGCAGTCAGGGAGGTGGAGGCAATGAGCAGTTCTTC. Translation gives CASSQGGGGNEQFF.

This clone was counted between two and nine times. CDR3 region: CASSVQEVYGYTF. As DNA, the CDR3 is TGTGCCAGCAGTGTTCAGGAGGTCTATGGCTACACCTTC. The rearrangement joins TRBV2 to TRBJ1-2, with D unresolved. CDR1 and CDR2 (germline): SNHLY, FYNNEI. This CDR3 region has 13 residues. V shed 4 bases and J shed 4 bases, with 10 bases lying between them.

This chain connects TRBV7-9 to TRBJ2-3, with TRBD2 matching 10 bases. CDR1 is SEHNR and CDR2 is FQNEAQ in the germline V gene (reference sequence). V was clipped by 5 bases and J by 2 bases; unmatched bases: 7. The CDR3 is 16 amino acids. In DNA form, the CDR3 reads TGTGCCAGCAGCGAATTAGCGGGAGGCGCCACAGATACGCAGTATTTT. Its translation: CASSELAGGATDTQYF.

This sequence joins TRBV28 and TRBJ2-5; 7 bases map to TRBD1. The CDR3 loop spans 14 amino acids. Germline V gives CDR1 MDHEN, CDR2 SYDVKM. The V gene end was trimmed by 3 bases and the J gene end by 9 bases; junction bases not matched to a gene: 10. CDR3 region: CASSFPGPTGAQYF. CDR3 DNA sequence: TGTGCCAGCAGTTTCCCGGGACCCACAGGGGCCCAGTACTTC.

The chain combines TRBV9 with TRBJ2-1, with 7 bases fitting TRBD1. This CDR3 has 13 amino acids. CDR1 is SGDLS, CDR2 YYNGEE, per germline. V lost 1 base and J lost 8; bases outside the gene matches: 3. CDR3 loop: CASSVLQGDEQFF. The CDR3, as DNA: TGTGCCAGCAGCGTACTCCAGGGGGATGAGCAGTTCTTC.

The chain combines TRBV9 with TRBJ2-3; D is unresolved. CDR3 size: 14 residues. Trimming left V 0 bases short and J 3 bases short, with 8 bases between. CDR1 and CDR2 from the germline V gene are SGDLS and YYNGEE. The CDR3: CASSVVSRTDTQYF. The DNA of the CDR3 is TGTGCCAGCAGCGTAGTAAGTAGAACAGATACGCAGTATTTT.

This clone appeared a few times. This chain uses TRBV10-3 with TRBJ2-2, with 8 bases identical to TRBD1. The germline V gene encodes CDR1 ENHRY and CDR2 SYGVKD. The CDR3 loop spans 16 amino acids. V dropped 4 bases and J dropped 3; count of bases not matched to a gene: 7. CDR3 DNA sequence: TGTGCCATCAGTGTCAGGGGGCATCTGGACACCGGGGAGCTGTTTTTT. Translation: CAISVRGHLDTGELFF.

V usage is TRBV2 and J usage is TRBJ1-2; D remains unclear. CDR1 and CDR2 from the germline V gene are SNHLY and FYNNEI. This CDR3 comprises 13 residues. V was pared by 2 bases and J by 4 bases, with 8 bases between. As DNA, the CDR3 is TGTGCCAGCAGTGAACAGTCCTCCTATGGCTACACCTTC. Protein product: CASSEQSSYGYTF.

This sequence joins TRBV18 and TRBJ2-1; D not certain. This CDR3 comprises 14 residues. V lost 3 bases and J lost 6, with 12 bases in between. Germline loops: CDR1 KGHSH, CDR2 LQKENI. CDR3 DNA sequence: TGTGCCAGCTCACCTGGCCATGCGGCCAATGAGCAGTTCTTC. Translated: CASSPGHAANEQFF.

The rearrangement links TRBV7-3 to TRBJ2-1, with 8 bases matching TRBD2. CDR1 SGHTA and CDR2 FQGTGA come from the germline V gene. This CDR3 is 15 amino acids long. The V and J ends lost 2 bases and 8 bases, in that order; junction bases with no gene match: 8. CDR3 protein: CASSLAGGKIDEQFF. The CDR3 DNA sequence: TGTGCCAGCAGCTTAGCGGGAGGTAAAATAGATGAGCAGTTCTTC.

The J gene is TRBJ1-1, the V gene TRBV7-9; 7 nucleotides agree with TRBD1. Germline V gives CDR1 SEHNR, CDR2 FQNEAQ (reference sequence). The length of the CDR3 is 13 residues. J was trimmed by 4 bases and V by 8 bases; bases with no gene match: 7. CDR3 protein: CASLPRGITEAFF. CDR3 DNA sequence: TGTGCCAGCTTACCCAGGGGGATCACTGAAGCTTTCTTT.

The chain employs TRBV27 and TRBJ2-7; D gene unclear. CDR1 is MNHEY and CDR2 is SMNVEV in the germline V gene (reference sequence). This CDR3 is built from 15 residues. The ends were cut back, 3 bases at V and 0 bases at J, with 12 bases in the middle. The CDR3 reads CASSFDGASSYEQYF. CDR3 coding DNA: TGTGCCAGCAGTTTTGACGGAGCCAGCTCCTACGAGCAGTACTTC.

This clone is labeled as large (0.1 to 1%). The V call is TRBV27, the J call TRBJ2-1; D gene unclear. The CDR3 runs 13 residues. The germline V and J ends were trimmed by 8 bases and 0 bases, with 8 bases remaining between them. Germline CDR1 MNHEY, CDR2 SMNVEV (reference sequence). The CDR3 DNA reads TGTGCCAGCGGTATGAGCTCCTACAATGAGCAGTTCTTC. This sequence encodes CASGMSSYNEQFF.

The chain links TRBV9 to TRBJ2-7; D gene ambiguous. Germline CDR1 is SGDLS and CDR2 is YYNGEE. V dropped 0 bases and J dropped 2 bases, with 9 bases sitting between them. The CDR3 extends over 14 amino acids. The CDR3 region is CASSVDSSTYEQYF. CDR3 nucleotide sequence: TGTGCCAGCAGCGTAGACAGCAGTACCTACGAGCAGTACTTC.

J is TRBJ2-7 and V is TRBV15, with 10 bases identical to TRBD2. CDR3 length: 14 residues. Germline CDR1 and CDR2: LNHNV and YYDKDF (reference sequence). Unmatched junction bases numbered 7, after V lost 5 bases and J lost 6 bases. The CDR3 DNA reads TGTGCCACCAGCCGTAGACTAGCGGGTGGCGAGCAGTACTTC. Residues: CATSRRLAGGEQYF.